The clone carrying this T cell receptor (beta chain) was counted between two and nine times. CDR3 length: 15 residues. CDR1 and CDR2 from the germline V gene are SGHTA and FQGTGA. V lost 4 bases to trimming and J lost 4 bases; unmatched junction nucleotides: 9. Sequencing was performed with immunoSEQ multiplex PCR; in TCRdb, only in-frame clones are kept and a portion is missing. The table has tens of thousands of clones, about three quarters seen once. Single viable CD3+CD4+CD8-CD45RO+ cells were sorted as the memory CD4+ T cells. This sample is part of a study of memory CD4+ T cells and cytomegalovirus serostatus.

Sample: memory CD4+ T cells from blood. This TCR was recovered from an adult in good health and CMV-seronegative. The chain is built from TRBV7-3 and TRBJ2-7; 8 nucleotides line up with TRBD2. CDR3 amino acids: CASSSSGGDAYEQYF. The CDR3 DNA follows: TGTGCCAGCAGCTCCAGCGGGGGAGATGCGTACGAGCAGTACTTC.